The rows below give T cell receptor beta chains drawn from one sample of a study of OX40 agonist ivuxolimab in advanced cancers. Sequenced by immunoSEQ multiplex PCR; TCRdb stores in-frame clones only, minus some. This table holds approximately 80,000 clones, roughly 85% found once. Sequences were derived from CD4+ or CD8+ T cells sorted from blood, sampled in a trial of the OX40 agonist ivuxolimab. The receptors come from an adult with an advanced solid tumor such as melanoma, head and neck, liver or kidney cancer. The CDR3 runs from the conserved cysteine through the conserved F or W. A D gene is named only where the DNA matches it firmly. Clone sizes are given selectively: once, few, many, or a class where the clone is expanded.

J	V	D	size	DNA	CDR3
TRBJ2-2	TRBV19	NA	NA	TGTGCCAGTAGCCAGGACAGTTCGAGCGGGGAGCTGTTTTTT	CASSQDSSSGELFF
TRBJ2-3	TRBV9	TRBD1	NA	TGTGCCAGCAGCGTTGGTCAGGGGGCCACAGATACGCAGTATTTT	CASSVGQGATDTQYF
TRBJ1-1	TRBV11-2	TRBD1	NA	TGTGCCAGCAGCTTAGTACGACAGGGGAACACTGAAGCTTTCTTT	CASSLVRQGNTEAFF
TRBJ1-2	TRBV9	NA	NA	TGTGCCAGCAGCGTAGAAGGCAGATATAACTATGGCTACACCTTC	CASSVEGRYNYGYTF
TRBJ1-5	TRBV7-9	TRBD1	NA	TGTGCCAGCAGCCGGGGACAGGATAATCAGCCCCAGCATTTT	CASSRGQDNQPQHF
TRBJ1-1	TRBV27	NA	medium-sized	TGTGCCAGCAGGCCCGAGGGGGGGTACACTGAAGCTTTCTTT	CASRPEGGYTEAFF
TRBJ1-5	TRBV5-5	TRBD1	NA	TGTGCCAGCAGCAGGACAGGGGGTGAGGGTCAGCCCCAGCATTTT	CASSRTGGEGQPQHF
TRBJ2-2	TRBV5-1	NA	once	TGCGCCACCCAGGACCACTCGAACACCGGGGAGCTGTTTTTT	CATQDHSNTGELFF
TRBJ2-7	TRBV7-8	TRBD2	NA	TGTGCCAGCAGCTTAGTGGCGGGGGGCGGGTACGAGCAGTACTTC	CASSLVAGGGYEQYF
TRBJ1-1	TRBV9	TRBD1	NA	TGTGCCAGTCCTACTTACAGGGGAGAAGATGCGAACACTGAAGCTTTCTTT	CASPTYRGEDANTEAFF
TRBJ1-5	TRBV6-5	NA	NA	TGTGCCAGCAGTGGAGATTGGGGTCAGCCCCAGCATTTT	CASSGDWGQPQHF
TRBJ2-7	TRBV6-1	TRBD1	NA	TGTGCCAGCGAGACAGGGTTGATCTACGAGCAGTACTTC	CASETGLIYEQYF
TRBJ2-7	TRBV2	NA	NA	TGTGCCAGCCGGGACACCGGCACCTACGAGCAGTACTTC	CASRDTGTYEQYF
TRBJ2-7	TRBV9	NA	NA	TGTGCCAGCAGCGTAGATTTCGGTACCTACGAGCAGTACTTC	CASSVDFGTYEQYF
TRBJ1-1	TRBV5-1	TRBD1	NA	TGCGCCAGCAGCTCGGGGACAGATCTTTCAGCTTTCTTT	CASSSGTDLSAFF
TRBJ1-2	TRBV7-8	NA	NA	TGTGCCAGCAGCTTACAGGGGCCTGGCAGGGCAGCCTATGGCTACACCTTC	CASSLQGPGRAAYGYTF
TRBJ1-2	TRBV6-5	NA	few	TGTGCCAGCAGCCGAGACACCGCTGGGGGCTACACCTTC	CASSRDTAGGYTF
TRBJ2-2	TRBV30	NA	NA	TGTGCCTGGAGCACCGGGACATCTAACACCGGGGAGCTGTTTTTT	CAWSTGTSNTGELFF
TRBJ1-2	TRBV6-5	NA	NA	TGTGCCAGCACCCGACTTGGGTATGGCTACACCTTC	CASTRLGYGYTF
TRBJ1-2	TRBV11-2	NA	NA	TGTGCCAGCAGCTCCCAACAGGGTTTGGGCTATGGCTACACCTTC	CASSSQQGLGYGYTF
TRBJ2-7	TRBV6-5	NA	NA	TGTGCCAGCAGCAGATCAACAGGGACCAACGAGCAGTACTTC	CASSRSTGTNEQYF
TRBJ2-1	TRBV7-3	TRBD2	NA	TGTGCCAGCAGGTCCCCAGCGGGGATTGGGACTGAGCAGTTCTTC	CASRSPAGIGTEQFF
TRBJ1-2	TRBV4-2	NA	NA	TGTGCCAGCAGCCAGACGGATAACTATGGCTACACCTTC	CASSQTDNYGYTF
TRBJ2-3	TRBV4-2	NA	NA	TGTGCCAGCAGCCAAAATCTGGACTCCCGCACAGATACGCAGTATTTT	CASSQNLDSRTDTQYF
TRBJ2-7	TRBV6-1	NA	NA	TGTGCCAGCAGCTTGCGACAGATCTCCCACTTGGGGCAGTACTTC	CASSLRQISHLGQYF
TRBJ2-4	TRBV5-6	NA	NA	TGTGCCAGCAGCTTGGGCGTCGGGGATCTAGCCAAAAACATTCAGTACTTC	CASSLGVGDLAKNIQYF
TRBJ1-5	TRBV5-6	TRBD1	once	TGTGCCAGCAGCGAATCCGGGACAGGGATCTATAGCAATCAGCCCCAGCATTTT	CASSESGTGIYSNQPQHF
TRBJ2-7	TRBV6-6	NA	NA	TGTGCCAGCAGTTACTCTCCAGGGTCCTACGAGCAGTACTTC	CASSYSPGSYEQYF
TRBJ1-5	TRBV30	NA	NA	TGTGCCTGGAGTCGGGCAGGTACTCAGCCCCAGCATTTT	CAWSRAGTQPQHF
TRBJ1-2	TRBV5-6	NA	NA	TGTGCCAGCAGCCCGTCTTTGGCTGTGGACTATGGCTACACCTTC	CASSPSLAVDYGYTF
TRBJ1-5	TRBV6-4	NA	NA	TGTGCCAGCAGTACTCATAGCAATCAGCCCCAGCATTTT	CASSTHSNQPQHF
TRBJ2-1	TRBV7-6	NA	NA	TGTGCCAGCAGCCAGGGACGGAACAATGAGCAGTTCTTC	CASSQGRNNEQFF
TRBJ1-6	TRBV5-1	NA	NA	TGCGCCAGCAGCTTGGGACAGTATAATTCACCCCTCCACTTT	CASSLGQYNSPLHF